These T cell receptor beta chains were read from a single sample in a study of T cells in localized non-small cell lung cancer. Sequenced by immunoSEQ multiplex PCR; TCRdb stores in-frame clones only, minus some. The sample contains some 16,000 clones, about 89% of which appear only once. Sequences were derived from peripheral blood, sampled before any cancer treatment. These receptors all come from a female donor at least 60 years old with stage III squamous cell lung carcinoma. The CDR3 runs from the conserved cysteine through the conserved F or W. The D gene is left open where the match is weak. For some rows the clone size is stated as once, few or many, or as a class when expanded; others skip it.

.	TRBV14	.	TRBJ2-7	CASSQEWGTASYEQYF	TGTGCCAGCAGCCAAGAATGGGGAACTGCCTCCTACGAGCAGTACTTC
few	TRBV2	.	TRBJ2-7	CASNDNSYEQYF	TGTGCCAGCAATGACAACTCCTACGAGCAGTACTTC
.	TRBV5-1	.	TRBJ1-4	CASSLDPRGGVEKLFF	TGCGCCAGCAGCTTGGACCCAAGGGGGGGGGTCGAAAAACTGTTTTTT
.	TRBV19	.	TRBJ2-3	CASSIEDSSTDTQYF	TGTGCCAGTAGTATAGAAGACAGCAGCACAGATACGCAGTATTTT
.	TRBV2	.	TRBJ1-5	CASSDRGLSNQPQHF	TGTGCCAGCAGTGACAGGGGACTAAGCAATCAGCCCCAGCATTTT
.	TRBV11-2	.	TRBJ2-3	CASSLSLADTQYF	TGTGCCAGCAGCTTATCACTAGCAGATACGCAGTATTTT
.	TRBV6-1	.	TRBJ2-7	CASQAGQHSYEQYF	TGTGCCAGCCAGGCGGGACAGCACTCCTACGAGCAGTACTTC
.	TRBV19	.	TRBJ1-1	CASSRYSGRENTEAFF	TGTGCCAGTAGTAGGTACTCGGGAAGGGAGAACACTGAAGCTTTCTTT
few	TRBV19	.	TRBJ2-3	CASRDLLADTQYF	TGTGCCAGTAGAGACCTACTAGCAGATACGCAGTATTTT
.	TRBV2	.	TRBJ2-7	CASSAGRSEQYF	TGTGCCAGCAGCGCAGGGCGCTCGGAGCAGTACTTC
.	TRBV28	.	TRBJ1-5	CASSLVPQPQHF	TGTGCCAGCAGCTTGGTCCCCCAGCCCCAGCATTTT
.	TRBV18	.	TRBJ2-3	CASSHDTRTDTQYF	TGTGCCAGCTCACACGATACCCGCACAGATACGCAGTATTTT
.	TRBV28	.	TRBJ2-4	CASSLQGEIVKNIQYF	TGTGCCAGCAGTTTACAAGGGGAGATTGTCAAAAACATTCAGTACTTC
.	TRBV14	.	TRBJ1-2	CASSQDGNYGYTF	TGTGCCAGCAGCCAAGACGGAAACTATGGCTACACCTTC
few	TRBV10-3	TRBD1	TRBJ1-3	CAIIPGQGNTIYF	TGTGCCATCATCCCGGGACAGGGAAACACCATATATTTT
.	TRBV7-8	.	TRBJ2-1	CASSLIRATYNEQFF	TGTGCCAGCAGCTTAATTAGGGCGACCTACAATGAGCAGTTCTTC
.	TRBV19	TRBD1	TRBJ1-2	CASSIQGANYGYTF	TGTGCCAGTAGTATTCAGGGGGCTAACTATGGCTACACCTTC
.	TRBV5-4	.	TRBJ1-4	CASSLAGSEKLFF	TGTGCCAGCAGCTTGGCGGGTAGTGAAAAACTGTTTTTT
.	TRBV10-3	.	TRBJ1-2	CAIRPNENYGYTF	TGTGCCATCAGACCGAATGAGAACTATGGCTACACCTTC
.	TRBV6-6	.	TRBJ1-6	CASSYRQEGSPLHF	TGTGCCAGCAGTTACCGACAGGAGGGCTCACCCCTCCACTTT
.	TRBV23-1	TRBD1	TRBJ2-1	CASITKDRGNSEQFF	TGCGCCAGCATCACTAAAGACAGGGGTAACAGTGAGCAGTTCTTC
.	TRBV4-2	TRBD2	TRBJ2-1	CASSQVSSGRDEQFF	TGTGCCAGCAGCCAAGTATCTTCAGGGAGGGATGAGCAGTTCTTC
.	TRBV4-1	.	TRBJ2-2	CASSQDRGTGELFF	TGCGCCAGCAGCCAAGATAGGGGCACCGGGGAGCTGTTTTTT
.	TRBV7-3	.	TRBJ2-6	CASSLVPGANVLTF	TGTGCCAGCAGCTTAGTACCGGGGGCCAACGTCCTGACTTTC
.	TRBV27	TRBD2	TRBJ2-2	CASSLSGSGGTGELFF	TGTGCCAGCAGTTTATCGGGGAGCGGGGGCACCGGGGAGCTGTTTTTT
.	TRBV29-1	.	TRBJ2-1	CSVSESLTKANYNEQFF	TGCAGCGTCTCCGAATCTCTCACTAAAGCAAACTACAATGAGCAGTTCTTC
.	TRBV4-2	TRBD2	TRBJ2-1	CASSRREASFYNEQFF	TGTGCCAGCAGCAGGCGGGAGGCCTCGTTCTACAATGAGCAGTTCTTC
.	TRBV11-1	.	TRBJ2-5	CASRGSGETQYF	TGTGCCAGCAGGGGGTCGGGCGAGACCCAGTACTTC
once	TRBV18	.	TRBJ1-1	CASSPGTHASGTEAFF	TGTGCCAGCTCACCCGGGACCCACGCGAGTGGCACTGAAGCTTTCTTT
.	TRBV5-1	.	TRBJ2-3	CASSLASTDTQYF	TGCGCCAGCAGCTTGGCAAGCACAGATACGCAGTATTTT
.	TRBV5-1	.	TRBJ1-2	CASSLAATANYGYTF	TGCGCCAGCAGCTTGGCCGCGACTGCTAACTATGGCTACACCTTC
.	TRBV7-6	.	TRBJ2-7	CASSLRDNSYEQYF	TGTGCCAGCAGCTTAAGGGACAACTCCTACGAGCAGTACTTC
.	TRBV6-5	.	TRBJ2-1	CASSSISDTDEQFF	TGTGCCAGCAGTTCCATATCCGACACGGATGAGCAGTTCTTC